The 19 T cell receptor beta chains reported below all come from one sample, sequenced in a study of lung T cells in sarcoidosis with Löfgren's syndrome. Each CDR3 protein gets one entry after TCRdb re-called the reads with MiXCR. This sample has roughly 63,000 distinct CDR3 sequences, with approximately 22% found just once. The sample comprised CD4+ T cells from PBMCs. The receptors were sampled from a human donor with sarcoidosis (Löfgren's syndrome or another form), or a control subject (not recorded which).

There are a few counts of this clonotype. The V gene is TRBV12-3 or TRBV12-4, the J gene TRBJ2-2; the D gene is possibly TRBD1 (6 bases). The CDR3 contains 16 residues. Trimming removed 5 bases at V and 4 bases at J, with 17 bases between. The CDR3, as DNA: TGTGCCAGCAGTCAAAACAGGGTCAGTAGCACCGGGGAGCTGTTTTTT. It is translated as CASSQNRVSSTGELFF.

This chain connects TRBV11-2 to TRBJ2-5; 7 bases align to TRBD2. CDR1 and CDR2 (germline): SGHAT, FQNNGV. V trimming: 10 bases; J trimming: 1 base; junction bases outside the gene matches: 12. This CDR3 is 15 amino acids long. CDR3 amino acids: CATSRREERQETQYF. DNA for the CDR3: TGTGCCACATCGCGTCGGGAGGAGCGCCAAGAGACCCAGTACTTC.

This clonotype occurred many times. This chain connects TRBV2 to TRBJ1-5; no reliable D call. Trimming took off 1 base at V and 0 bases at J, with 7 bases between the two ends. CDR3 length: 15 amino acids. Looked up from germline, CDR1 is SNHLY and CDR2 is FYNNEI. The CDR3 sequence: CASSEEFYSNQPQHF. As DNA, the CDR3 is TGTGCCAGCAGTGAAGAATTTTATAGCAATCAGCCCCAGCATTTT.

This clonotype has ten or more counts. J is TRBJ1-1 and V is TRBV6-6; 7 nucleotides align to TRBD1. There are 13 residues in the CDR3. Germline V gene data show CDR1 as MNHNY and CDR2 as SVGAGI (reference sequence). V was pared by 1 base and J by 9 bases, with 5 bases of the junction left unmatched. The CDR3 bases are TGTGCCAGCAGTTACTTCTGGGACAGTCAAGCTTTCTTT. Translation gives CASSYFWDSQAFF.

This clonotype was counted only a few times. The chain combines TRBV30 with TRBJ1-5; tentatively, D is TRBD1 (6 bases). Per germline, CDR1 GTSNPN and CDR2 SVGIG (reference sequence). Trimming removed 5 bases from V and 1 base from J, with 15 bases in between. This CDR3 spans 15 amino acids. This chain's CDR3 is CAWCRGDRSNQPQHF. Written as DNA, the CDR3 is TGTGCCTGGTGCAGGGGCGATAGAAGCAATCAGCCCCAGCATTTT.

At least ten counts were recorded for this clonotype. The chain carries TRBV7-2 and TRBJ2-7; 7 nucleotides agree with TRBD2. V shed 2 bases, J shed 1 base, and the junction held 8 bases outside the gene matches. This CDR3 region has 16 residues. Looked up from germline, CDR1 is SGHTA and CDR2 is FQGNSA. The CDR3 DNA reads TGTGCCAGCAGCTTAATGAGCGGGACTCTTTCCTACGAGCAGTACTTC. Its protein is CASSLMSGTLSYEQYF.

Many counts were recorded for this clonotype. DNA of the CDR3: TGTGCCAGCAGCTTAAAAGCGAACACTGAAGCTTTCTTT. Protein sequence: CASSLKANTEAFF. The chain links TRBV7-8 to TRBJ1-1; D gene uncertain. CDR1 is SGHVS, CDR2 FQNEAQ, per germline. Trimming pared 2 bases from V and 1 base from J, leaving 5 bases between. The CDR3 has 13 residues.

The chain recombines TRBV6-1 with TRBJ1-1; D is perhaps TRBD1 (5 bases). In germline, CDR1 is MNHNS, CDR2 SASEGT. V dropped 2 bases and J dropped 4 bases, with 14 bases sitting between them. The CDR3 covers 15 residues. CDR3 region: CASSELGGILTEAFF. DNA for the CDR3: TGTGCCAGCAGTGAACTGGGGGGGATCCTCACTGAAGCTTTCTTT.

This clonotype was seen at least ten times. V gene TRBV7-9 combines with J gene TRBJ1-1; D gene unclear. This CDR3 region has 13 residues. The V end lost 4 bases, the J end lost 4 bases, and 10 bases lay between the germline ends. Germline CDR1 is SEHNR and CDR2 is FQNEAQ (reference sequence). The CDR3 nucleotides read TGTGCCAGCAGCTCGCAATCCGGCACTGAAGCTTTCTTT. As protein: CASSSQSGTEAFF.

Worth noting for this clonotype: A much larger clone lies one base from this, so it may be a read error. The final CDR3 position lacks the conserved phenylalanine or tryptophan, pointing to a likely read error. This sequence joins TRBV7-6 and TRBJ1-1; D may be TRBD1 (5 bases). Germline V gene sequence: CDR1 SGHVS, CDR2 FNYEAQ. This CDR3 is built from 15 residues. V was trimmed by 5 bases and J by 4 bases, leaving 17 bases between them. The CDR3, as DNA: TGTGCCAGCAGCCCCCGGGCATCCGGGGGCACTGAAGCTTTCCTT. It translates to CASSPRASGGTEAFL.

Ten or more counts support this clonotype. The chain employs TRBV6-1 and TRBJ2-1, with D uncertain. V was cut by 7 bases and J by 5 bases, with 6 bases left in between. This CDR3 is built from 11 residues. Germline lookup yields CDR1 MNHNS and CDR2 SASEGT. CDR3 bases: TGTGCCAGCACTAGAAACAATGAGCAGTTCTTC. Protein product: CASTRNNEQFF.

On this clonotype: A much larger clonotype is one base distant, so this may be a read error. DNA of the CDR3: TGTGCCAGCTCGGAGCAAGGAGTTGGATTCTCTGGGGCCGACGTCCTGACTTTC. Its translation is CASSEQGVGFSGADVLTF. The genes are TRBV6-1 and TRBJ2-6; D perhaps matches TRBD1 (5 bases). The CDR3 sequence is 18 residues long. Looked up from germline, CDR1 is MNHNS and CDR2 is SASEGT.

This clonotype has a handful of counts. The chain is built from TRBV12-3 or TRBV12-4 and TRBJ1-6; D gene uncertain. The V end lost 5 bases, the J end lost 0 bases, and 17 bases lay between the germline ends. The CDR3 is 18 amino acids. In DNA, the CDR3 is TGTGCCAGCAGTCCTACCCCCACAGCGAGCTCCTATAATTCACCCCTCCACTTT. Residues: CASSPTPTASSYNSPLHF.

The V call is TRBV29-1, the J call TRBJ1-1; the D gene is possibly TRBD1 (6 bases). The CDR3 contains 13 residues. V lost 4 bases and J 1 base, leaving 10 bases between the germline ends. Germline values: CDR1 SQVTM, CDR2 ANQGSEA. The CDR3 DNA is TGCAGCGTTGGTCAGGGGAGGAACACTGAAGCTTTCTTT. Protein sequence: CSVGQGRNTEAFF.

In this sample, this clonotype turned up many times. CDR3: CASSLGGGRDNSPLHF. The CDR3 DNA follows: TGTGCCAGCAGTTTAGGGGGAGGACGGGATAATTCACCCCTCCACTTT. The chain has TRBV28 and TRBJ1-6; D perhaps matches TRBD1 (5 bases). The germline gives CDR1 MDHEN, CDR2 SYDVKM. The CDR3 contains 16 residues. V was clipped by 2 bases and J by 5 bases, with 13 bases between them.

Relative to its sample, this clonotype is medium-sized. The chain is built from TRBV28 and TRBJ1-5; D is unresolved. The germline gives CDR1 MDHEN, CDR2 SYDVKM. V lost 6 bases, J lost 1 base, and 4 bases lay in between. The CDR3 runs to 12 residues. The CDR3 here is CASRWSNQPQHF. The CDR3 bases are TGTGCCAGCAGATGGAGCAATCAGCCCCAGCATTTT.

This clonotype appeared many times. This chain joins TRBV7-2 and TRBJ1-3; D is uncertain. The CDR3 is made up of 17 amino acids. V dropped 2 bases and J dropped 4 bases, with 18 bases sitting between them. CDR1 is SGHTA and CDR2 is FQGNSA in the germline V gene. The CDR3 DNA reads TGTGCCAGCAGCTTATTTGGGCAGGCTATAGGGGGAAACACCATATATTTT. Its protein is CASSLFGQAIGGNTIYF.

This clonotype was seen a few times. The CDR3, as DNA: TGCGCCAGCAGCTGGGGACAGTCCTACAATGAGCAGTTCTTC. The encoded protein is CASSWGQSYNEQFF. The chain couples TRBV5-1 to TRBJ2-1, with 7 bases that match TRBD1. The CDR3 is 14 amino acids. Per the germline V gene, CDR1 is SGHRS and CDR2 is YFSETQ. V gave up 3 bases and J gave up 1 base; unmatched junction bases: 1.

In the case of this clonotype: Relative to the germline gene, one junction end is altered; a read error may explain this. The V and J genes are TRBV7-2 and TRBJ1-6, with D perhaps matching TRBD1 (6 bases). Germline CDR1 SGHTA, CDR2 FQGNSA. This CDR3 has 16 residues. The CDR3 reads CASSSDSPLYNSPPHF. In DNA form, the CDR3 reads TGTGCCAGCAGCTCGGACAGCCCTTTATATAATTCACCCCCCCACTTT.